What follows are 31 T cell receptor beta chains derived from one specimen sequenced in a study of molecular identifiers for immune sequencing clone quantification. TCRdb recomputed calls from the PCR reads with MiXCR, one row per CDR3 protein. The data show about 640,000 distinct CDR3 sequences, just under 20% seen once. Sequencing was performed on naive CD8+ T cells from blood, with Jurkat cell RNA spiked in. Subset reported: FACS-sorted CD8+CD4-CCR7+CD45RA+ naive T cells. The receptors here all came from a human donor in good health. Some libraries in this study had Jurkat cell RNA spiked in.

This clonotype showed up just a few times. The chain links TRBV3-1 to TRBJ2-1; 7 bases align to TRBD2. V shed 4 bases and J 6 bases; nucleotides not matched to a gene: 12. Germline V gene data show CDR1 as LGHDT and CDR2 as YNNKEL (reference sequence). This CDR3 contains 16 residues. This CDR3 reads CASSPALAGVSNEQFF. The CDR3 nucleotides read TGTGCCAGCAGCCCAGCGCTGGCGGGAGTTAGCAATGAGCAGTTCTTC.

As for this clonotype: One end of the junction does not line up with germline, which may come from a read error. CDR3 DNA: TGTGCCAGCAGTCAGATGAACACTGAAGCTTCCTTT. Amino acid sequence: CASSQMNTEASF. The gene calls are TRBV12-3 or TRBV12-4 and TRBJ1-1; no firm D call. The CDR3 runs to 12 residues.

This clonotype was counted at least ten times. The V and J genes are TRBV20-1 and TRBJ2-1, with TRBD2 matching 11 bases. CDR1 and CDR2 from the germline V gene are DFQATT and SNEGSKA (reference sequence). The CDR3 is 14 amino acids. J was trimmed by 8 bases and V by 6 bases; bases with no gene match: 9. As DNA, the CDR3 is TGCAGTGCGCAGCCACTAGCGGGAGTTTATGAGCAGTTCTTC. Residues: CSAQPLAGVYEQFF.

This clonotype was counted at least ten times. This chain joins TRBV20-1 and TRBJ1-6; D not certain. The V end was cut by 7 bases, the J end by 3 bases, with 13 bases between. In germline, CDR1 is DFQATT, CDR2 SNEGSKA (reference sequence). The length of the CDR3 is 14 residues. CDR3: CSVHPVLYNSPLHF. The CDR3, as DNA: TGCAGTGTTCACCCTGTCCTCTATAATTCACCCCTCCACTTT.

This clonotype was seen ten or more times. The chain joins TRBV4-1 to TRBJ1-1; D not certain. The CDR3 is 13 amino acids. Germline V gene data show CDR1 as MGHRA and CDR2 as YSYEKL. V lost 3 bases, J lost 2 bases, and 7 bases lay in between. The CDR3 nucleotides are TGCGCCAGCAGCCAGACACCTAACACTGAAGCTTTCTTT. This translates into CASSQTPNTEAFF.

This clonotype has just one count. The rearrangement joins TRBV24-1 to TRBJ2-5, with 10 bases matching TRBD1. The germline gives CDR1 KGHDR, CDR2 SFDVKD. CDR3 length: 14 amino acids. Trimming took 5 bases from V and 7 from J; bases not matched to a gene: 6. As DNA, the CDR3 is TGTGCCACCAGTGCCGGGACAGGGGAAGGGACCCAGTACTTC. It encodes CATSAGTGEGTQYF.

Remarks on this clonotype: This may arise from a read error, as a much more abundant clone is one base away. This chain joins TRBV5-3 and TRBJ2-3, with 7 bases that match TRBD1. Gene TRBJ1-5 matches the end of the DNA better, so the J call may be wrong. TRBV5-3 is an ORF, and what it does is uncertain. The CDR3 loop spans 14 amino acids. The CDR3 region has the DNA TGTGCCAGCAGGGACAGACTTGGCACAGATACGCAGCATTTT. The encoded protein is CASRDRLGTDTQHF.

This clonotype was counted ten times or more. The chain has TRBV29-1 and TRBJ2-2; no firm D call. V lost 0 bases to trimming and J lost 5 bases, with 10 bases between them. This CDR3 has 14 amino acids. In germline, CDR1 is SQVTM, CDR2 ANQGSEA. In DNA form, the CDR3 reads TGCAGCGTTGAAGATCTTTTGGGGACCGGGGAGCTGTTTTTT. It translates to CSVEDLLGTGELFF.

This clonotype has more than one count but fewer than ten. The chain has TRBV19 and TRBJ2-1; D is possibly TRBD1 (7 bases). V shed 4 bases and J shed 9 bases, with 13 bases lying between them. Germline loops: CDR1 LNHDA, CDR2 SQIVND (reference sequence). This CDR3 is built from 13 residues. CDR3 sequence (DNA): TGTGCCAGTAGTAGCGGGACAGAAAGTGAGCAGTTCTTC. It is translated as CASSSGTESEQFF. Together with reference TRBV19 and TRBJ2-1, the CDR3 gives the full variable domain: DGGITQSPKYLFRKEGQNVTLSCEQNLNHDAMYWYRQDPGQGLRLIYYSQIVNDFQKGDIAEGYSVSREKKESFPLTVTSAQKNPTAFYLCASSSGTESEQFFGPGTRLTVL.

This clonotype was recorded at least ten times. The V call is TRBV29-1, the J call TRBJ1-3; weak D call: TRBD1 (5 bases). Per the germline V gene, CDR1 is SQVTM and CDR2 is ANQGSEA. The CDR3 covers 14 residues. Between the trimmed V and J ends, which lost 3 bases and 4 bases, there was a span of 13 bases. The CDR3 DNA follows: TGCAGCGTTGAGCAGGGAGACCCAGGAAACACCATATATTTT. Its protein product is CSVEQGDPGNTIYF.

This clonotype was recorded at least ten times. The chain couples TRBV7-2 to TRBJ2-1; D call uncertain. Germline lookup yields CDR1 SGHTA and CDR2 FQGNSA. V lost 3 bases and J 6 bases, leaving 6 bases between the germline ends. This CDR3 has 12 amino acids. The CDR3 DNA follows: TGTGCCAGCAGCTTTCTCTTCAATGAGCAGTTCTTC. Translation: CASSFLFNEQFF.

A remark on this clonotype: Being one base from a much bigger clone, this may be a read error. CDR3 in DNA: TGCGCCAGCAGCCAAGATAAAGCATCGTGGCAGCCCCAGCATTTT. Its protein is CASSQDKASWQPQHF. V is TRBV4-3 and J is TRBJ1-5; D is unresolved. Germline-derived CDR1 and CDR2 are LGHNA and YSLEER. The CDR3 is 15 amino acids. The ends were cut back, 0 bases at V and 7 bases at J, with 13 bases in the middle.

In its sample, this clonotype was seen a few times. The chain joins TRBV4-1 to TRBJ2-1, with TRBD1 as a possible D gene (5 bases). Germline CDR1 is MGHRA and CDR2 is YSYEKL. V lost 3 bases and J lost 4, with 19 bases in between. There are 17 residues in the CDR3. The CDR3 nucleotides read TGCGCCAGCAGCCACCGCTCCCGAGCAGGGAAATACAATGAGCAGTTCTTC. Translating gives CASSHRSRAGKYNEQFF.

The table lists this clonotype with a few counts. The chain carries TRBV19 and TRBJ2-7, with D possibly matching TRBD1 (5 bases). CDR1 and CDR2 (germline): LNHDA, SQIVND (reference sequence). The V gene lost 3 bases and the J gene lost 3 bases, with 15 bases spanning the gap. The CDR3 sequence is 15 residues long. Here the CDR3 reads CASSIASRAVYEQYF. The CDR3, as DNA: TGTGCCAGTAGTATCGCGTCCAGGGCGGTCTACGAGCAGTACTTC.

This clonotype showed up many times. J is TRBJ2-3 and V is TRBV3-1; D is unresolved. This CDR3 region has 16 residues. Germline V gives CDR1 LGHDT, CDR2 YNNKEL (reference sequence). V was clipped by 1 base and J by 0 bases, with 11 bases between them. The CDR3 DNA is TGTGCCAGCAGCCAAGTTGGACGGTCTAGCACAGATACGCAGTATTTT. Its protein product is CASSQVGRSSTDTQYF.

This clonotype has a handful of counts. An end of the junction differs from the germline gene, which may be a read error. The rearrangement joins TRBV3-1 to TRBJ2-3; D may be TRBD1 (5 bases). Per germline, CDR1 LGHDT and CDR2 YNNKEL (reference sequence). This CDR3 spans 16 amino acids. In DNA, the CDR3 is TGTGCCAGCAGCGGTCCTGGGATTTTTCTCACAGGTACGCAGTATTTT. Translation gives CASSGPGIFLTGTQYF.

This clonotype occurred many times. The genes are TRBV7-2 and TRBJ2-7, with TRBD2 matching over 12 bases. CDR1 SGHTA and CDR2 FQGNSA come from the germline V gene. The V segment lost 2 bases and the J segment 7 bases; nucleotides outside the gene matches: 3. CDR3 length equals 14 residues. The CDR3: CASSLQLAGGEQYF. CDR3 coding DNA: TGTGCCAGCAGCTTACAACTAGCGGGAGGTGAGCAGTACTTC.

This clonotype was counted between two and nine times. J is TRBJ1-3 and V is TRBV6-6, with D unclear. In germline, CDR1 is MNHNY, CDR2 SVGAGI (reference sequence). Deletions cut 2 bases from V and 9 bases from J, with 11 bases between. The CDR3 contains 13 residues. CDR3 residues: CASSYDLRVTIYF. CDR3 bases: TGTGCCAGCAGTTACGACCTGAGGGTCACCATATATTTT.

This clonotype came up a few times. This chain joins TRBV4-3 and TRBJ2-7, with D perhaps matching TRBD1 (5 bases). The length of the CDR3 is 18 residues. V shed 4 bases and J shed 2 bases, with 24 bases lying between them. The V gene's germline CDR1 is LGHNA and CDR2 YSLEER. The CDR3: CASSRDEGRTNKTYEQYF. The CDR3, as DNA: TGCGCCAGCAGCCGAGATGAAGGACGGACAAACAAGACCTACGAGCAGTACTTC.

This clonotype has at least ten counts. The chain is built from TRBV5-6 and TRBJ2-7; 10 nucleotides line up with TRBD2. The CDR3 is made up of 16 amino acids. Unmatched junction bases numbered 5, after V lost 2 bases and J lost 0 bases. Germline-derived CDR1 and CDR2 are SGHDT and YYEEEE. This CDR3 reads CASSFKLAGSSYEQYF. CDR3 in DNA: TGTGCCAGCAGCTTCAAACTAGCGGGGAGCTCCTACGAGCAGTACTTC.

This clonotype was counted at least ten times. The CDR3 is CASSWTPNTGELFF. The CDR3 DNA follows: TGTGCCAGCAGTTGGACACCGAACACCGGGGAGCTGTTTTTT. The J gene is TRBJ2-2, the V gene TRBV6-6; D perhaps matches TRBD1 (5 bases). The CDR3 length is 14 residues. Trimming shortened V by 4 bases and J by 0 bases, and 6 bases separated the two germline ends. Germline assignment: CDR1 MNHNY and CDR2 SVGAGI (reference sequence).

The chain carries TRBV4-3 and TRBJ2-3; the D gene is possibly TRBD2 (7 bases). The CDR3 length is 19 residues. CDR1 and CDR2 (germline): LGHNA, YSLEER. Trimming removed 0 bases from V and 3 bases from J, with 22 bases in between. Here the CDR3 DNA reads TGCGCCAGCAGCCAAGAAGGAGGGGGTGTGGCGGGGGTAACAGATACGCAGTATTTT. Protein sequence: CASSQEGGGVAGVTDTQYF.

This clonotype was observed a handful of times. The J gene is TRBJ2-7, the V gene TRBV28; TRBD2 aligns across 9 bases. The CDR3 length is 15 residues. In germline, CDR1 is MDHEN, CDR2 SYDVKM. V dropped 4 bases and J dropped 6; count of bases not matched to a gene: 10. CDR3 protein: CASSSGIAGVSEQYF. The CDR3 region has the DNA TGTGCCAGCAGTTCGGGAATAGCGGGAGTCTCCGAGCAGTACTTC.

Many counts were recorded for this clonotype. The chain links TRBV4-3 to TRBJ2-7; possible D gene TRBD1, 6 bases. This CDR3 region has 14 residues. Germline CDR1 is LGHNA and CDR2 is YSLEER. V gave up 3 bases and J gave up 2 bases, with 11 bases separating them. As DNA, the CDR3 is TGCGCCAGCAGCCAGACAGGACGGACCTACGAGCAGTACTTC. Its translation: CASSQTGRTYEQYF.

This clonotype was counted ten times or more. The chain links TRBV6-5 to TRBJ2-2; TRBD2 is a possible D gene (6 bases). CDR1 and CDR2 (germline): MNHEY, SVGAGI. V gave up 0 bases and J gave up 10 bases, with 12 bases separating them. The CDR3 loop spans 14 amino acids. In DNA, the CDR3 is TGTGCCAGCAGTTACTCGAGCGGGTACTTGGAGCTGTTTTTT. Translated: CASSYSSGYLELFF.

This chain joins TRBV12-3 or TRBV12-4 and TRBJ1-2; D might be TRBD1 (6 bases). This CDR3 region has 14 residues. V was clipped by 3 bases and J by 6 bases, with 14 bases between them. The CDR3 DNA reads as TGTGCCAGCAGTTTCTGGTTTGAGGGGGATGGCTACACCTTC. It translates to CASSFWFEGDGYTF.

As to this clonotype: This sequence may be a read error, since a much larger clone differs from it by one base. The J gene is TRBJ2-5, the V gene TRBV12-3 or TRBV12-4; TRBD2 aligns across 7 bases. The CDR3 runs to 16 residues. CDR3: CAGSLGSSGAIETQYF. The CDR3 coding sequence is TGTGCCGGCAGTTTAGGATCTAGCGGCGCTATAGAGACCCAGTACTTC.

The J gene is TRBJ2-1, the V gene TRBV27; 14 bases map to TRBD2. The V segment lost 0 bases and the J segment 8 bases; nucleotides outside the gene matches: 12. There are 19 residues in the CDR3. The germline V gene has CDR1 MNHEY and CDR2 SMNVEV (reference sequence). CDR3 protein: CASSLSLGLAGVGADEQFF. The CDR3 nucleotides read TGTGCCAGCAGTTTATCCCTGGGACTAGCGGGAGTCGGCGCGGATGAGCAGTTCTTC.

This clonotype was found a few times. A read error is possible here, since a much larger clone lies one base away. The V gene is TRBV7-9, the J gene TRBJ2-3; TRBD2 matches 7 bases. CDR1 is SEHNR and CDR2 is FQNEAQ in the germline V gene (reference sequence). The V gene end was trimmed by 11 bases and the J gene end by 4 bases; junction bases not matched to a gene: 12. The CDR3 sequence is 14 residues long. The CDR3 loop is CAGSPPAGADTQYF. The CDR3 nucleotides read TGTGCCGGCTCCCCCCCCGCGGGGGCAGATACGCAGTATTTT.

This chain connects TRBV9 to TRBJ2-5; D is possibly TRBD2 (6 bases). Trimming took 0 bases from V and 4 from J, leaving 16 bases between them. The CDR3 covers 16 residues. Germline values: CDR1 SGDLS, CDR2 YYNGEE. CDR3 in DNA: TGTGCCAGCAGCGTAGATAACAGTCTCGGGGGAGAGACCCAGTACTTC. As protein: CASSVDNSLGGETQYF.

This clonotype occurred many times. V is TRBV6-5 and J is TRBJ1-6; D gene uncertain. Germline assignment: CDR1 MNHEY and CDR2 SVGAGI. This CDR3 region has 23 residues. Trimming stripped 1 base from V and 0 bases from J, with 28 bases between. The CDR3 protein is CASSYYSTDPRHLISSYNSPLHF. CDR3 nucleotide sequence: TGTGCCAGCAGTTACTATTCGACGGATCCACGCCACCTGATAAGCTCCTATAATTCACCCCTCCACTTT.